These 20 T cell receptor beta chains came from one sample sequenced in a study of CD8+ T cells in alopecia areata. Following RNA extraction, reverse transcription yielded cDNA that acted as the sequencing template. Using immunoSEQ multiplex PCR, the repertoire was profiled, and TCRdb retains in-frame clones only, with some absent. The sample consists of roughly 120,000 clones, around 50% of them appearing once. Regarding treatment: oral pan-JAK inhibitor, 5-10 mg twice daily. The sample in question was CD8+ T cells sorted from blood, obtained at week 24, from a patient treated with tofacitinib. These receptors were collected from a human donor with alopecia areata.

This clone was seen a handful of times. The chain has TRBV30 and TRBJ2-5; no definite D call. The V and J ends lost 1 base and 4 bases respectively, with 7 bases between them. This CDR3 spans 12 amino acids. CDR1 and CDR2 (germline): GTSNPN, SVGIG (reference sequence). The CDR3 region has the DNA TGTGCCTGGAGTGGGGATTTAGAGACCCAGTACTTC. Translation: CAWSGDLETQYF.

The V call is TRBV19, the J call TRBJ2-1, with 9 bases that match TRBD1. Germline V gene sequence: CDR1 LNHDA, CDR2 SQIVND (reference sequence). V lost 9 bases and J lost 5; bases outside the gene matches: 17. The CDR3 spans 17 residues. CDR3 amino acids: CASTPLTGGLPNNEQFF. The DNA for the CDR3 is TGTGCCAGCACGCCTCTCACAGGGGGCCTCCCGAACAATGAGCAGTTCTTC.

The gene calls are TRBV5-1 and TRBJ2-3, with 12 bases matching TRBD2. The CDR3 extends over 15 amino acids. Germline V gives CDR1 SGHRS, CDR2 YFSETQ. J lost 4 bases, V lost 6 bases, and 6 bases had no gene match. The CDR3 nucleotides read TGCGCCAGCAACTTCGCTAGCGGGGGGGCAGATACGCAGTATTTT. Its translation is CASNFASGGADTQYF.

In its sample, this clone was seen a few times. The chain joins TRBV4-1 to TRBJ1-2; D is undetermined. This CDR3 contains 13 residues. The V gene lost 0 bases and the J gene lost 4 bases, with 6 bases spanning the gap. In germline, CDR1 is MGHRA, CDR2 YSYEKL. The CDR3 reads CASSQDRIYGYTF. CDR3 DNA: TGCGCCAGCAGCCAAGATCGGATCTATGGCTACACCTTC.

This chain connects TRBV27 to TRBJ2-7; D unclear. In germline, CDR1 is MNHEY, CDR2 SMNVEV (reference sequence). The CDR3 is 12 amino acids. The germline V and J ends were trimmed by 8 bases and 2 bases, with 10 bases remaining between them. In nucleotides, the CDR3 is TGTGCCAGCCGAGACATGACCTACGAGCAGTACTTC. Protein product: CASRDMTYEQYF.

Here the CDR3 reads CASGFSAEAFF. CDR3 coding DNA: TGTGCTAGTGGTTTTAGCGCTGAAGCTTTCTTT. The genes are TRBV12-5 and TRBJ1-1, with D unresolved. V was pared by 3 bases and J by 6 bases, with 5 bases between. This CDR3 comprises 11 residues. Germline V gives CDR1 LGHNT, CDR2 FRNRAP.

In its sample, this clone was seen once. CDR3 loop: CASGTGDSTDTQYF. CDR3 coding DNA: TGTGCCAGCGGGACAGGGGATAGCACAGATACGCAGTATTTT. The chain recombines TRBV27 with TRBJ2-3; 10 bases fit TRBD1. CDR3 length equals 14 residues. CDR1 and CDR2 from the germline V gene are MNHEY and SMNVEV (reference sequence). With V trimmed by 8 bases and J by 0 bases, 2 bases remained unmatched.

The table lists this clone with a few counts. The gene calls are TRBV29-1 and TRBJ2-1, with 9 bases identical to TRBD2. J was trimmed by 3 bases and V by 1 base; bases with no gene match: 4. CDR1 is SQVTM and CDR2 is ANQGSEA in the germline V gene. This CDR3 has 15 amino acids. The CDR3, as DNA: TGCAGCGTTGAAGGGACTAGCGCCCACTACAATGAGCAGTTCTTC. Amino acids: CSVEGTSAHYNEQFF.

The gene calls are TRBV30 and TRBJ2-7; either TRBD1 or TRBD2 may fit D (5 bases each). Deletions cut 0 bases from V and 1 base from J, with 7 bases between. Germline lookup yields CDR1 GTSNPN and CDR2 SVGIG (reference sequence). This CDR3 is 13 amino acids long. The CDR3 sequence is CAWSVGESYEQYF. As DNA, the CDR3 is TGTGCCTGGAGTGTGGGGGAGTCCTACGAGCAGTACTTC.

V gene TRBV27 combines with J gene TRBJ2-3; D gene uncertain. The germline CDR1 and CDR2 sequences are MNHEY and SMNVEV (reference sequence). Trimming took 5 bases from V and 7 from J, leaving 16 bases between them. The CDR3 has 14 residues. CDR3 in DNA: TGTGCCAGCAGTACCCTTGAGGTCCCTCATACGCAGTATTTT. Its protein is CASSTLEVPHTQYF.

This chain joins TRBV14 and TRBJ1-2; D gene uncertain. V gave up 0 bases and J gave up 7 bases, with 12 bases separating them. The CDR3 has 14 residues. Germline CDR1 and CDR2: SGHDN and FVKESK. The CDR3 nucleotides are TGTGCCAGCAGCCAAGAGGCCCGGGCTGCTGGCTACACCTTC. Its protein product is CASSQEARAAGYTF.

The rearrangement uses TRBV30 and TRBJ1-1; D unclear. There are 13 residues in the CDR3. Germline values: CDR1 GTSNPN, CDR2 SVGIG (reference sequence). The V and J ends lost 0 bases and 4 bases respectively, with 9 bases between them. The CDR3 sequence is CAWSVGRSTEAFF. The CDR3 DNA reads TGTGCCTGGAGTGTCGGTCGCAGCACTGAAGCTTTCTTT. The entire variable domain, with the rest obtained from reference TRBV30 and TRBJ1-1, is as follows: SQTIHQWPATLVQPVGSPLSLECTVEGTSNPNLYWYRQAAGRGLQLLFYSVGIGQISSEVPQNLSASRPQDRQFILSSKKLLLSDSGFYLCAWSVGRSTEAFFGQGTRLTVV.

The chain uses TRBV29-1 and TRBJ2-5, with 7 bases matching TRBD2. This CDR3 region has 13 residues. The V segment lost 7 bases and the J segment 0 bases; nucleotides outside the gene matches: 5. Germline V CDR1 and CDR2: SQVTM, ANQGSEA. CDR3: CSATGGYQETQYF. The CDR3 DNA is TGCAGCGCTACGGGGGGATACCAAGAGACCCAGTACTTC.

This clone was seen a handful of times. This rearrangement joins TRBV19 to TRBJ2-6, with 8 bases matching TRBD1. Germline CDR1 reads LNHDA; CDR2 reads SQIVND (reference sequence). The CDR3 runs 15 residues. Trimming removed 6 bases from V and 3 bases from J; junction bases left unmatched: 4. In DNA, the CDR3 is TGTGCCAGTAGGGACAGGGAGGATGGGGCCAACGTCCTGACTTTC. It specifies CASRDREDGANVLTF.

The rearrangement links TRBV14 to TRBJ2-3; D might be TRBD2 (5 bases). The V end was cut by 4 bases, the J end by 2 bases, with 16 bases between. Germline loops: CDR1 SGHDN, CDR2 FVKESK. CDR3 length equals 16 residues. The CDR3 coding sequence is TGTGCCAGCAGCCCGAGGACTTCTAGACCCACAGATACGCAGTATTTT. Protein sequence: CASSPRTSRPTDTQYF. Complete variable domain (other parts from reference TRBV14 and TRBJ2-3): EAGVTQFPSHSVIEKGQTVTLRCDPISGHDNLYWYRRVMGKEIKFLLHFVKESKQDESGMPNNRFLAERTGGTYSTLKVQPAELEDSGVYFCASSPRTSRPTDTQYFGPGTRLTVL.

The gene calls are TRBV15 and TRBJ2-6, with 8 bases identical to TRBD1. The V segment lost 3 bases and the J segment 5 bases; nucleotides outside the gene matches: 12. Germline values: CDR1 LNHNV, CDR2 YYDKDF (reference sequence). There are 18 residues in the CDR3. CDR3 sequence: CATSRDPGQGVWANVLTF. CDR3 nucleotides: TGTGCCACCAGCAGGGACCCTGGACAGGGCGTTTGGGCCAACGTCCTGACTTTC.

The rearrangement uses TRBV4-1 and TRBJ1-1; 7 bases match TRBD1. V lost 0 bases, J lost 0 bases, and 7 bases stayed unmatched. The CDR3 spans 17 residues. CDR1 and CDR2 (germline): MGHRA, YSYEKL. CDR3 amino acids: CASSQDLVGTVNTEAFF. CDR3 DNA: TGCGCCAGCAGCCAAGATCTTGTTGGGACAGTGAACACTGAAGCTTTCTTT.

As to this clone: Other DNA sequences of this sample code for an identical CDR3. The CDR3 nucleotides read TGTGCCTGGAGTGTACAGGGGGATTCACCCCTCCACTTT. Protein: CAWSVQGDSPLHF. The chain has TRBV30 and TRBJ1-6; 8 bases are a match to TRBD1. Germline loops: CDR1 GTSNPN, CDR2 SVGIG (reference sequence). V was clipped by 0 bases and J by 8 bases; unmatched bases: 0. The CDR3 has 13 amino acids.

This chain links TRBV30 with TRBJ2-7; TRBD1 aligns across 8 bases. CDR3 length: 13 residues. Germline CDR1 GTSNPN, CDR2 SVGIG (reference sequence). The junction had 5 bases not matched to a gene; V was cut back by 2 bases and J by 5 bases. The CDR3: CAWSPDRANEQYF. For the CDR3, the DNA is TGTGCCTGGAGTCCGGACAGGGCCAACGAGCAGTACTTC.

This clone was detected only a few times. The chain couples TRBV29-1 to TRBJ1-1; no firm D call. CDR1 SQVTM and CDR2 ANQGSEA come from the germline V gene. The CDR3 length is 11 residues. The CDR3 nucleotides are TGCGCCTGTCACTCGGGCCCAAGGGCTTTCTTT. Translating it yields CACHSGPRAFF.